The entry below gives a single TCR beta chain sequence along with its context. These data belong to a study of OX40 agonist ivuxolimab in advanced cancers. Profiling relied on immunoSEQ multiplex PCR, and the TCRdb table lists in-frame clones only, not all of them. The table records 55,000 to 65,000 clones, about 85% of them present only once. The CDR3 is 15 residues long. Germline V lookup: CDR1 MNHNY, CDR2 SVGAGI (reference sequence). V trimming: 5 bases; J trimming: 4 bases; junction bases outside the gene matches: 9. The sequence came from an adult with an advanced solid tumor such as melanoma, head and neck, liver or kidney cancer. Sequenced here: CD4+ or CD8+ T cells sorted from blood, sampled in a trial of the OX40 agonist ivuxolimab. The chain has TRBV6-6 and TRBJ2-7, with 9 bases matching TRBD1. CDR3 in DNA: TGTGCCAGCAGTCCCGAGCGGGACAGGGAGTACGAGCAGTACTTC. It translates to CASSPERDREYEQYF.